What follows describes a single T cell receptor beta chain. Its antigen is still unknown. The sample belongs to a study of T cell repertoires in cytomegalovirus infection. TCRdb passed the reads through MiXCR, listing each CDR3 protein once. The data contain 900,000 to 950,000 distinct CDR3 sequences, roughly 30% of them singletons. The CDR3 extends over 14 amino acids. Trimming shortened V by 5 bases and J by 2 bases, and 15 bases separated the two germline ends. Germline lookup yields CDR1 SQVTM and CDR2 ANQGSEA. Sequencing used cultured CD8+ T cells from PBMCs, obtained from culture after CMV antigen stimulation. This chain uses TRBV29-1 with TRBJ1-1, with a weak D call TRBD1 (5 bases). This TCR was recovered from a human donor in good health (CMV status not recorded). Some clones in this sample may be carry-over from other donors' samples. CDR3 amino acids: CSVPLTGHNTEAFF. CDR3 DNA: TGCAGCGTTCCTCTAACAGGCCATAACACTGAAGCTTTCTTT.